These T cell receptor beta chains were read from a single sample in a study of shared clonotypes between healthy human individuals. Clones were read by immunoSEQ multiplex PCR, and TCRdb kept only the in-frame ones, dropping some. The table shows approximately 2.5 million clones, with 90% to 95% occurring only once. Sequences were obtained from naive CD4+ T cells sorted from blood. The receptors stem from a man younger than 35 in good health. The CDR3 runs from the conserved cysteine through the conserved F or W. The D gene is left open where the match is weak. The size field is filled for only some rows; it gives once, few, many or a size class.

CASSLGPGDNSPLHF | TGCGCCAGCAGCTTGGGGCCAGGGGATAATTCACCCCTCCACTTT | few | TRBV5-1 | . | TRBJ1-6
CASKRGPTNYGYTF | TGTGCCAGCAAAAGGGGGCCTACTAACTATGGCTACACCTTC | . | TRBV6-5 | TRBD1 | TRBJ1-2
CAWSVPGPLSLLAKNIQYF | TGTGCCTGGAGTGTACCGGGACCTTTATCCCTCCTAGCCAAAAACATTCAGTACTTC | . | TRBV30 | . | TRBJ2-4
CASSGTGLGETEAFF | TGTGCCAGCAGCGGGACAGGGTTAGGGGAGACTGAAGCTTTCTTT | . | TRBV6-1 | TRBD1 | TRBJ1-1
CASSYPGYEQYF | TGTGCCAGCAGCTATCCGGGGTACGAGCAGTACTTC | . | TRBV7-6 | . | TRBJ2-7
CASRLSGQGTYEQYF | TGTGCCAGCAGGTTGTCGGGACAGGGAACCTACGAGCAGTACTTC | once | TRBV5-8 | TRBD1 | TRBJ2-7
CASSPVAGPSETQYF | TGTGCCAGCTCCCCCGTAGCGGGGCCCTCGGAGACCCAGTACTTC | . | TRBV18 | TRBD2 | TRBJ2-5
CAWSRLSGQETQYF | TGTGCCTGGAGTAGGTTATCGGGCCAAGAGACCCAGTACTTC | . | TRBV30 | . | TRBJ2-5
CASSQERTSGSTDTQYF | TGTGCCAGCAGCCAAGAACGGACTAGCGGGAGCACAGATACGCAGTATTTT | . | TRBV14 | TRBD2 | TRBJ2-3
CASSADRAGNTIYF | TGTGCCAGCAGCGCGGACAGGGCTGGAAACACCATATATTTT | . | TRBV9 | TRBD1 | TRBJ1-3
CASSPGGELEQYF | TGCGCCAGCAGCCCGGGGGGAGAACTCGAGCAGTACTTC | . | TRBV5-1 | TRBD2 | TRBJ2-7
CASSLSGMGTEAFF | TGTGCCAGCAGCTTATCAGGGATGGGGACTGAAGCTTTCTTT | . | TRBV7-2 | . | TRBJ1-1
CASRFLIGHEQYF | TGTGCCAGCAGGTTCCTCATAGGGCACGAGCAGTACTTC | . | TRBV6-6 | . | TRBJ2-7
CASRPGGGYEQYF | TGTGCCAGCAGGCCGGGGGGGGGTTACGAGCAGTACTTC | . | TRBV7-2 | TRBD2 | TRBJ2-7
CASSLLGQETQYF | TGTGCCAGCAGTTTACTGGGCCAAGAGACCCAGTACTTC | . | TRBV27 | . | TRBJ2-5
CASRELARQTQYF | TGTGCCAGCAGGGAGCTAGCCCGACAGACCCAGTACTTC | . | TRBV6-5 | . | TRBJ2-5
CASSQETRYNEQFF | TGCGCCAGCAGCCAAGAAACCAGATACAATGAGCAGTTCTTC | . | TRBV4-3 | . | TRBJ2-1
CASSDLGTSGRGDTQYF | TGTGCCAGCAGTGACCTCGGGACTAGCGGGAGGGGAGATACGCAGTATTTT | . | TRBV2 | TRBD2 | TRBJ2-3
CASSFGVSTGEQFF | TGTGCCAGCAGCTTCGGAGTATCGACGGGTGAGCAGTTCTTC | . | TRBV5-4 | . | TRBJ2-1
CASRIGQGRETQYF | TGTGCCAGCAGGATTGGACAGGGGCGAGAGACCCAGTACTTC | . | TRBV6-1 | TRBD1 | TRBJ2-5
CASSLNGFPGYTF | TGTGCCAGCAGCTTAAATGGTTTTCCGGGCTACACCTTC | . | TRBV11-2 | . | TRBJ1-2
CASSSTRGLSGNTIYF | TGTGCCAGCAGTTCGACCAGGGGGCTATCGGGAAACACCATATATTTT | . | TRBV5-4 | TRBD1 | TRBJ1-3
CASSGGLRPSSGNTIYF | TGTGCCAGCAGTGGGGGGTTGCGACCAAGCTCTGGAAACACCATATATTTT | . | TRBV2 | . | TRBJ1-3
CASSQDLLGGYNEQFF | TGCGCCAGCAGCCAAGATTTACTGGGGGGCTACAATGAGCAGTTCTTC | . | TRBV4-3 | . | TRBJ2-1
CASSLREKGADTQYF | TGTGCCAGCAGCTTAAGGGAGAAGGGAGCAGATACGCAGTATTTT | once | TRBV7-2 | . | TRBJ2-3
CASSLDGRSSFNYGYTF | TGCGCCAGCAGCTTGGATGGCAGATCGTCTTTCAACTATGGCTACACCTTC | . | TRBV5-1 | . | TRBJ1-2
CASRLQGVGTDTQYF | TGTGCCAGCCGTCTACAGGGGGTAGGAACAGATACGCAGTATTTT | . | TRBV6-5 | TRBD1 | TRBJ2-3